Listed below are T cell receptor beta chains from one sample, sequenced in a study of T cells in Graves' hyperthyroidism and ophthalmopathy. MiXCR, applied by TCRdb to the multiplex PCR reads, yields one record per CDR3 protein. The sample includes hundreds of thousands of distinct CDR3 sequences, 11% to 15% of them seen just once. Sequenced input: blood. These receptors all come from a middle-aged woman with Graves' hyperthyroidism. The CDR3 runs from the conserved cysteine through the conserved F or W. Each record gives: J gene, D gene, clone size, V gene, CDR3 protein, CDR3 DNA. The D gene is left open where the match is weak. Not every row has a clone size; where given, it reads once, few, many or a size class.

TRBJ2-1,NA,many,TRBV3-1,CASSHTMSWAGPNEQFF,TGTGCCAGCAGCCATACAATGAGTTGGGCAGGGCCCAATGAGCAGTTCTTC
TRBJ2-1,NA,NA,TRBV5-4,CASSLDLLSYNEQFF,TGTGCCAGCAGCTTGGACCTCCTTTCCTACAATGAGCAGTTCTTC
TRBJ1-1,TRBD1,many,TRBV5-1,CASSLAGGDTEAFF,TGCGCCAGCAGCTTGGCAGGGGGGGACACTGAAGCTTTCTTT
TRBJ2-7,NA,NA,TRBV7-9,CASSPPLAGGLNYEQYF,TGTGCCAGCAGCCCCCCGTTGGCGGGCGGACTGAACTACGAGCAGTACTTC
TRBJ1-5,TRBD1,NA,TRBV6-1,CASSDYGQGHQPQHF,TGTGCCAGCAGTGACTACGGACAGGGCCATCAGCCCCAGCATTTT
TRBJ2-5,NA,many,TRBV20-1,CSAAHGGETQYF,TGCAGTGCTGCCCATGGGGGAGAGACCCAGTACTTC
TRBJ2-3,NA,many,TRBV5-1,CASSPLASSTDTQYF,TGCGCCAGCAGCCCCCTAGCGTCGAGCACAGATACGCAGTATTTT
TRBJ2-7,NA,NA,TRBV9,CASSVSQTGYYEQYF,TGTGCCAGCAGCGTAAGTCAAACAGGGTATTACGAGCAGTACTTC
TRBJ2-2,TRBD2,many,TRBV7-2,CASSSGPSGRFYGELFF,TGTGCCAGCAGCTCAGGTCCTAGCGGGAGATTTTACGGGGAGCTGTTTTTT
TRBJ2-7,TRBD1,many,TRBV7-9,CASSQAGQAVGEQYF,TGTGCCAGCAGCCAGGCGGGACAGGCCGTTGGCGAGCAGTACTTC
TRBJ1-1,NA,NA,TRBV7-2,CASSLNRERTEAFF,TGTGCCAGCAGCTTAAACAGGGAGAGGACTGAAGCTTTCTTT
TRBJ2-5,NA,NA,TRBV9,CASSVAPPGETQYF,TGTGCCAGCAGCGTAGCCCCCCCCGGGGAGACCCAGTACTTC
TRBJ1-1,TRBD1,NA,TRBV12-3/TRBV12-4,CASSKSGGLNTEAFF,TGTGCCAGCAGCAAATCAGGGGGCCTCAACACTGAAGCTTTCTTT
TRBJ2-3,TRBD2,many,TRBV20-1,CSARKGLAVTDTQYF,TGCAGTGCTAGGAAGGGACTAGCGGTCACAGATACGCAGTATTTT
TRBJ1-5,NA,few,TRBV6-1,CASRDAGTSQPQHF,TGTGCCAGCAGGGATGCCGGGACATCTCAGCCCCAGCATTTT